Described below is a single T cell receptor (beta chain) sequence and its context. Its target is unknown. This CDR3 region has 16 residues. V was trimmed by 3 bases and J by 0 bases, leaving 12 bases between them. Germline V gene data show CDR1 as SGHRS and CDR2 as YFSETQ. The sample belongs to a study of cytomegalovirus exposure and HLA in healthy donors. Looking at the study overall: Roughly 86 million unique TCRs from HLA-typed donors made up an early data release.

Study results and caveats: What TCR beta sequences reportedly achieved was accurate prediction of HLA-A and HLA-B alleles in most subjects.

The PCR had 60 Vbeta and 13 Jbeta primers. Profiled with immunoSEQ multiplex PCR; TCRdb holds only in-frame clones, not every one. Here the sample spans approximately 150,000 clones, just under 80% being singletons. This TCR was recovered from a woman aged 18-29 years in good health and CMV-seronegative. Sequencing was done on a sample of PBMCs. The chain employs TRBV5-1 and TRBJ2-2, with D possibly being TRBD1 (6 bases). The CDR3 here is CASSSFDRSNTGELFF. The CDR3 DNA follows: TGCGCCAGCAGCTCGTTTGACAGGTCGAACACCGGGGAGCTGTTTTTT.